The 27 T cell receptor beta chains in this list originate from one sample, sequenced in a study of PD-1 blockade in classical Hodgkin lymphoma. Relapse was seen in all patients after autologous stem cell transplantation, and brentuximab vedotin exposure was variable. Libraries were prepared by immunoSEQ multiplex PCR; TCRdb keeps only in-frame clonotypes and omits some of them. The profile covers around 66,000 clones, with over 75% appearing a single time and about 15% taken by the ten largest. The sequencing here drew on peripheral blood mononuclear cells (PBMCs), taken at baseline. These receptors were obtained from a human donor with classical Hodgkin lymphoma.

The chain carries TRBV10-3 and TRBJ2-7; D gene ambiguous. There are 14 residues in the CDR3. Trimming stripped 0 bases from V and 2 bases from J, with 8 bases between. The germline V gene has CDR1 ENHRY and CDR2 SYGVKD. The CDR3 reads CAISESGGPYEQYF. The CDR3 nucleotides read TGTGCCATCAGTGAGTCAGGCGGCCCCTACGAGCAGTACTTC.

This clone was observed once. The V call is TRBV5-6, the J call TRBJ1-6; D not certain. The V end lost 4 bases, the J end lost 16 bases, and 15 bases lay between the germline ends. Per the germline V gene, CDR1 is SGHDT and CDR2 is YYEEEE. This CDR3 has 12 amino acids. Here the CDR3 DNA reads TGTGCCAGCAGCCCCGTCAACGGGCCACTCCACTTT. This encodes CASSPVNGPLHF.

The chain has TRBV5-4 and TRBJ2-3; 7 nucleotides align to TRBD2. Germline loops: CDR1 SGHNT, CDR2 YYREEE (reference sequence). V lost 7 bases and J lost 2; bases outside the gene matches: 1. CDR3 size: 12 residues. CDR3 sequence reads: CASGGDTDTQYF. DNA of the CDR3: TGTGCCAGCGGGGGGGACACAGATACGCAGTATTTT.

CDR3 region: CASSPLVSGYNEQFF. CDR3 in DNA: TGTGCCAGCAGCCCCCTGGTTAGCGGCTACAATGAGCAGTTCTTC. J is TRBJ2-1 and V is TRBV7-2; tentative D call: TRBD2 (6 bases). The CDR3 runs 15 residues. CDR1 is SGHTA, CDR2 FQGNSA, per germline. The ends were cut back, 5 bases at V and 3 bases at J, with 14 bases in the middle.

J is TRBJ1-4 and V is TRBV28, with TRBD1 identical over 9 bases. Per the germline V gene, CDR1 is MDHEN and CDR2 is SYDVKM. This CDR3 contains 14 residues. V shed 8 bases and J 8 bases; nucleotides not matched to a gene: 9. The CDR3 reads CASSGGTGREKLFF. The CDR3 DNA reads TGTGCCAGCTCGGGGGGGACAGGGAGGGAAAAACTGTTTTTT.

The gene calls are TRBV10-3 and TRBJ1-2; D is unclear. Germline CDR1 ENHRY, CDR2 SYGVKD. This CDR3 has 14 amino acids. The V end was cut by 3 bases, the J end by 7 bases, with 15 bases between. This chain's CDR3 is CAISESGGSRGYTF. CDR3 DNA: TGTGCCATCAGTGAAAGTGGAGGTAGCCGTGGCTACACCTTC.

This rearrangement joins TRBV4-1 to TRBJ2-1; D perhaps matches TRBD2 (5 bases). CDR3 length: 17 amino acids. Per the germline V gene, CDR1 is MGHRA and CDR2 is YSYEKL. Deletions cut 0 bases from V and 0 bases from J, with 12 bases between. CDR3 amino acids: CASSQDERQISYNEQFF. Here the CDR3 DNA reads TGCGCCAGCAGCCAAGATGAGCGGCAAATCTCCTACAATGAGCAGTTCTTC.

The chain uses TRBV5-5 and TRBJ2-5; D call uncertain. V was trimmed by 0 bases and J by 2 bases, leaving 8 bases between them. This CDR3 spans 14 amino acids. Germline CDR1 SGHKS, CDR2 YYEKEE (reference sequence). The CDR3 spells CASSLGLGQETQYF. CDR3 sequence (DNA): TGTGCCAGCAGCTTGGGGTTAGGTCAAGAGACCCAGTACTTC. The full variable domain, its missing parts supplied by reference TRBV5-5 and TRBJ2-5, is DAGVTQSPTHLIKTRGQQVTLRCSPISGHKSVSWYQQVLGQGPQFIFQYYEKEERGRGNFPDRFSARQFPNYSSELNVNALLLGDSALYLCASSLGLGQETQYFGPGTRLLVL.

This chain uses TRBV29-1 with TRBJ2-2; no definite D call. Germline values: CDR1 SQVTM, CDR2 ANQGSEA. The CDR3 consists of 11 residues. V was pared by 8 bases and J by 6 bases, with 10 bases between. This chain's CDR3 is CSLRFAGELFF. The DNA for the CDR3 is TGCAGCCTTCGATTCGCCGGGGAGCTGTTTTTT.

V is TRBV19 and J is TRBJ2-5; perhaps TRBD2 as D (5 bases). The CDR3 loop spans 11 amino acids. Germline V gene lookup returns CDR1 LNHDA and CDR2 SQIVND (reference sequence). Between the trimmed V and J ends, which lost 5 bases and 10 bases, there was a span of 11 bases. CDR3 protein: CASSLAGVQYF. The CDR3 DNA reads TGTGCCAGTAGTTTGGCCGGGGTCCAGTACTTC. Filled out from reference TRBV19 and TRBJ2-5, the complete variable domain reads DGGITQSPKYLFRKEGQNVTLSCEQNLNHDAMYWYRQDPGQGLRLIYYSQIVNDFQKGDIAEGYSVSREKKESFPLTVTSAQKNPTAFYLCASSLAGVQYFGPGTRLLVL.

The DNA of the CDR3 is TGTGCCAGCAGCTATCTCAGGGGGCCCCGCACCGGGGAGCTGTTTTTT. It specifies CASSYLRGPRTGELFF. The rearrangement uses TRBV6-6 and TRBJ2-2; TRBD1 matches 8 bases. Germline V gene data show CDR1 as MNHNY and CDR2 as SVGAGI (reference sequence). This CDR3 region has 16 residues. V dropped 6 bases and J dropped 4; count of bases not matched to a gene: 10.

The chain has TRBV28 and TRBJ2-1; D is perhaps TRBD1 or TRBD2 (5 bases each). The V gene's germline CDR1 is MDHEN and CDR2 SYDVKM. The CDR3 has 14 amino acids. V lost 9 bases and J lost 4, with 16 bases in between. The CDR3 nucleotides read TGTGCCAGTGGGGGACCGTACCCGTACAATGAGCAGTTCTTC. It encodes CASGGPYPYNEQFF.

The gene calls are TRBV5-1 and TRBJ1-5; a possible D gene is TRBD1 (6 bases). This CDR3 region has 15 residues. The V end lost 0 bases, the J end lost 8 bases, and 15 bases lay between the germline ends. Germline CDR1 reads SGHRS; CDR2 reads YFSETQ. The DNA of the CDR3 is TGCGCCAGCAGCTTGGGAGGGGGACGGAACGAGCCCCAGCATTTT. Translating gives CASSLGGGRNEPQHF. Full variable domain (remainder filled in from reference TRBV5-1 and TRBJ1-5): KAGVTQTPRYLIKTRGQQVTLSCSPISGHRSVSWYQQTPGQGLQFLFEYFSETQRNKGNFPGRFSGRQFSNSRSEMNVSTLELGDSALYLCASSLGGGRNEPQHFGDGTRLSIL.

The chain has TRBV6-6 and TRBJ1-4, with D unclear. This CDR3 has 13 amino acids. The germline gives CDR1 MNHNY, CDR2 SVGAGI (reference sequence). V shed 2 bases and J shed 8 bases, with 9 bases lying between them. Here the CDR3 DNA reads TGTGCCAGCAGTTACGTGAAGGAGGAAAAACTGTTTTTT. It encodes CASSYVKEEKLFF.

The chain has TRBV4-1 and TRBJ1-6; D gene uncertain. CDR3 length: 15 residues. CDR1 and CDR2 (germline): MGHRA, YSYEKL. V lost 0 bases, J lost 4 bases, and 7 bases lay in between. CDR3 DNA sequence: TGCGCCAGCAGCCAAGAGGACTATTATAATTCACCCCTCCACTTT. It yields the protein CASSQEDYYNSPLHF.

The chain carries TRBV5-1 and TRBJ1-1; 7 bases align to TRBD1. V shed 4 bases and J 5 bases; nucleotides not matched to a gene: 17. The CDR3 is 17 residues long. Germline CDR1 SGHRS, CDR2 YFSETQ. CDR3 DNA sequence: TGCGCCAGCAGCCGGGTGCCCCCCGACAGGGAGGGGACTGAAGCTTTCTTT. This gives the protein CASSRVPPDREGTEAFF. Supplemented by reference TRBV5-1 and TRBJ1-1, the full variable domain reads KAGVTQTPRYLIKTRGQQVTLSCSPISGHRSVSWYQQTPGQGLQFLFEYFSETQRNKGNFPGRFSGRQFSNSRSEMNVSTLELGDSALYLCASSRVPPDREGTEAFFGQGTRLTVV.

This chain connects TRBV2 to TRBJ2-3; no firm D call. The germline CDR1 and CDR2 sequences are SNHLY and FYNNEI. This CDR3 contains 12 residues. V lost 8 bases to trimming and J lost 4 bases, with 10 bases between them. In nucleotides, the CDR3 is TGTGCCAGCGCTCAGCTCTCAGATACGCAGTATTTT. Protein sequence: CASAQLSDTQYF.

This chain links TRBV9 with TRBJ1-2; TRBD1 is a possible D gene (5 bases). The ends were cut back, 2 bases at V and 3 bases at J, with 8 bases in the middle. The CDR3 sequence is 13 residues long. Germline V CDR1 and CDR2: SGDLS, YYNGEE. CDR3 nucleotides: TGTGCCAGCAGCGTTGGGGGGGACTATGGCTACACCTTC. The encoded protein is CASSVGGDYGYTF.

The chain carries TRBV30 and TRBJ2-5, with D maybe TRBD1 (6 bases). The CDR3 length is 14 residues. CDR1 and CDR2 (germline): GTSNPN, SVGIG (reference sequence). The germline V and J ends were trimmed by 1 base and 7 bases, with 16 bases remaining between them. DNA for the CDR3: TGTGCCTGGAGTGAAGGGACCACACAGGGGACCCAGTACTTC. It encodes CAWSEGTTQGTQYF.

This chain joins TRBV28 and TRBJ2-1; D is unresolved. Trimming left V 5 bases short and J 2 bases short, with 10 bases between. In germline, CDR1 is MDHEN, CDR2 SYDVKM. The CDR3 runs to 14 residues. CDR3 protein: CASSKDGTYNEQFF. CDR3 DNA: TGTGCCAGCAGTAAAGACGGAACCTACAATGAGCAGTTCTTC.

The chain joins TRBV4-1 to TRBJ1-3; D is perhaps TRBD1 (5 bases). Germline assignment: CDR1 MGHRA and CDR2 YSYEKL. This CDR3 region has 15 residues. V lost 1 base and J 4 bases, leaving 11 bases between the germline ends. The CDR3: CASSQVRGPGNTIYF. Here the CDR3 DNA reads TGCGCCAGCAGCCAAGTCCGGGGCCCCGGAAACACCATATATTTT.

The chain recombines TRBV6-5 with TRBJ1-4; TRBD1 is a possible D gene (5 bases). Germline CDR1 reads MNHEY; CDR2 reads SVGAGI. V dropped 5 bases and J dropped 8 bases, with 15 bases sitting between them. This CDR3 region has 14 residues. CDR3 in DNA: TGTGCCAGCAGTAACCCGGGACGTGTAGAAAAACTGTTTTTT. Translated, it gives CASSNPGRVEKLFF.

V usage is TRBV7-9 and J usage is TRBJ1-2; possibly TRBD1 for D (5 bases). V was clipped by 7 bases and J by 5 bases, with 20 bases between them. The CDR3 has 15 amino acids. Germline assignment: CDR1 SEHNR and CDR2 FQNEAQ (reference sequence). This CDR3 reads CASTPYRDRVYGYTF. The CDR3 DNA reads as TGTGCCAGCACCCCATACCGGGACCGAGTTTATGGCTACACCTTC.

CDR3 amino acids: CASINQGAQNQPQHF. In DNA form, the CDR3 reads TGTGCCAGTATCAATCAGGGGGCCCAGAATCAGCCCCAGCATTTT. This chain joins TRBV19 and TRBJ1-5; TRBD1 matches at 8 bases. Trimming removed 7 bases from V and 4 bases from J; junction bases left unmatched: 9. Germline V gives CDR1 LNHDA, CDR2 SQIVND (reference sequence). This CDR3 is 15 amino acids long.

Only one count was recorded for this clone. The chain links TRBV7-8 to TRBJ2-2; 8 bases agree with TRBD1. CDR1 is SGHVS and CDR2 is FQNEAQ in the germline V gene. The V and J ends lost 2 bases and 3 bases, in that order; junction bases with no gene match: 14. The CDR3 totals 19 residues. CDR3 residues: CASSLSYPRTGFYTGELFF. The CDR3 DNA reads as TGTGCCAGCAGCTTAAGTTATCCCCGGACAGGGTTTTACACCGGGGAGCTGTTTTTT.

With respect to this clone: A read error may account for a junction end that differs from germline. V gene TRBV7-9 combines with J gene TRBJ1-1; 7 bases map to TRBD1. CDR1 and CDR2 from the germline V gene are SEHNR and FQNEAQ (reference sequence). The CDR3 is 16 residues long. The CDR3 region is CASSLARNRGIPEAFF. CDR3 nucleotide sequence: TGTGCCAGCAGCCTAGCCCGGAACAGGGGTATTCCTGAAGCTTTCTTT.

V usage is TRBV2 and J usage is TRBJ2-5, with D perhaps TRBD2 (5 bases). Germline assignment: CDR1 SNHLY and CDR2 FYNNEI. V lost 10 bases and J 3 bases, leaving 9 bases between the germline ends. The CDR3 has 11 residues. This chain's CDR3 is CATSGEETQYF. CDR3 DNA: TGTGCCACGTCCGGGGAAGAGACCCAGTACTTC. Looking up the rest from reference TRBV2 and TRBJ2-5 gives the full variable domain: EPEVTQTPSHQVTQMGQEVILRCVPISNHLYFYWYRQILGQKVEFLVSFYNNEISEKSEIFDDQFSVERPDGSNFTLKIRSTKLEDSAMYFCATSGEETQYFGPGTRLLVL.